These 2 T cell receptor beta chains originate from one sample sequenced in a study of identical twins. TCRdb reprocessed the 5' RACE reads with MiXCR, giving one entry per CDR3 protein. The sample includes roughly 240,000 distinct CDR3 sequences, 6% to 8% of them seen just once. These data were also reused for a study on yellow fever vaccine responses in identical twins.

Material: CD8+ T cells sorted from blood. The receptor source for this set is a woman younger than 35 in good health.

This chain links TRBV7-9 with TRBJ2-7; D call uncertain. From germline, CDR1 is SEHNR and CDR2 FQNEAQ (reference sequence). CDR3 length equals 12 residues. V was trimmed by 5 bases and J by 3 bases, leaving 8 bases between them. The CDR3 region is CASSDHDYEQYV. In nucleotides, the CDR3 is TGTGCCAGCAGCGATCATGACTACGAGCAGTACGTC.

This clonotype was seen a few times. In DNA form, the CDR3 reads TGCGCCAGCAGCCAAGATCTAGGACAGGGGAGAGAGACCCAGTACTTC. Translating gives CASSQDLGQGRETQYF. V is TRBV4-1 and J is TRBJ2-5; 9 bases map to TRBD1. Per the germline V gene, CDR1 is MGHRA and CDR2 is YSYEKL. CDR3 length: 16 amino acids. J lost 4 bases, V lost 0 bases, and 6 bases had no gene match.